A single sample gave rise to the 26 T cell receptor beta chains below, sequenced in a study of cytomegalovirus exposure and HLA in healthy donors. The PCR employed 60 Vbeta primers together with 13 Jbeta primers. The assay was immunoSEQ multiplex PCR, and TCRdb's table has in-frame clones only and misses some. Of hundreds of thousands of clones in the sample, roughly 84% were seen once. Sequenced: PBMCs. These receptors all stem from a boy aged 2 to 10 in good health and CMV-seronegative.

This clone was observed a few times. The chain joins TRBV29-1 to TRBJ1-1; D is unresolved. This CDR3 comprises 13 residues. Between the trimmed V and J ends, which lost 2 bases and 0 bases, there was a span of 7 bases. The germline V gene encodes CDR1 SQVTM and CDR2 ANQGSEA. CDR3 amino acids: CSVELLLNTEAFF. CDR3 in DNA: TGCAGCGTTGAATTATTGTTGAACACTGAAGCTTTCTTT. The full variable domain, its missing parts supplied by reference TRBV29-1 and TRBJ1-1, is SAVISQKPSRDICQRGTSLTIQCQVDSQVTMMFWYRQQPGQSLTLIATANQGSEATYESGFVIDKFPISRPNLTFSTLTVSNMSPEDSSIYLCSVELLLNTEAFFGQGTRLTVV.

J is TRBJ1-2 and V is TRBV5-5; 7 bases agree with TRBD1. The CDR3 has 13 amino acids. V lost 3 bases, J lost 6 bases, and 5 bases stayed unmatched. Per the germline V gene, CDR1 is SGHKS and CDR2 is YYEKEE (reference sequence). The CDR3 is CASSYRGGNGYTF. CDR3 nucleotide sequence: TGTGCCAGCAGCTACAGGGGAGGAAATGGCTACACCTTC. Looking up the rest from reference TRBV5-5 and TRBJ1-2 gives the full variable domain: DAGVTQSPTHLIKTRGQQVTLRCSPISGHKSVSWYQQVLGQGPQFIFQYYEKEERGRGNFPDRFSARQFPNYSSELNVNALLLGDSALYLCASSYRGGNGYTFGSGTRLTVV.

The chain employs TRBV15 and TRBJ2-1; D not certain. This CDR3 comprises 15 residues. The germline V gene encodes CDR1 LNHNV and CDR2 YYDKDF (reference sequence). V lost 1 base, J lost 0 bases, and 7 bases lay in between. CDR3 in amino acids: CATSRATSSYNEQFF. The DNA of the CDR3 is TGTGCCACCAGCAGAGCAACAAGCTCCTACAATGAGCAGTTCTTC.

The rearrangement uses TRBV20-1 and TRBJ2-5, with D perhaps TRBD2 (5 bases). CDR3 size: 11 residues. Germline V lookup: CDR1 DFQATT, CDR2 SNEGSKA (reference sequence). The V and J ends lost 8 bases and 8 bases respectively, with 15 bases between them. The CDR3 nucleotides read TGCAGTACAAATCCGGGATTAACCCAGTACTTC. Protein product: CSTNPGLTQYF.

J is TRBJ2-5 and V is TRBV7-8, with a tentative D call TRBD1 (6 bases). The germline gives CDR1 SGHVS, CDR2 FQNEAQ. The CDR3 is 16 amino acids. The V gene lost 5 bases and the J gene lost 0 bases, with 16 bases spanning the gap. The CDR3 nucleotides are TGTGCCAGCAGCCCGAGAACTCAGGGGCACCAAGAGACCCAGTACTTC. Protein: CASSPRTQGHQETQYF. The full variable domain, in which reference TRBV7-8 and TRBJ2-5 provide the parts outside the CDR3, is GAGVSQSPRYKVAKRGQDVALRCDPISGHVSLFWYQQALGQGPEFLTYFQNEAQLDKSGLPSDRFFAERPEGSVSTLKIQRTQQEDSAVYLCASSPRTQGHQETQYFGPGTRLLVL.

J is TRBJ2-2 and V is TRBV29-1; 7 nucleotides line up with TRBD2. CDR1 and CDR2 (germline): SQVTM, ANQGSEA. This CDR3 has 13 residues. V lost 4 bases to trimming and J lost 4 bases; unmatched junction nucleotides: 3. CDR3: CSVGLAGTGELFF. The CDR3 coding sequence is TGCAGCGTTGGACTAGCAGGCACCGGGGAGCTGTTTTTT.

The chain uses TRBV5-1 and TRBJ2-5, with TRBD2 identical over 7 bases. Germline assignment: CDR1 SGHRS and CDR2 YFSETQ. The CDR3 runs to 16 residues. Unmatched junction bases numbered 8, after V lost 1 base and J lost 2 bases. The CDR3 loop reads CASSLNAERGQETQYF. CDR3 bases: TGCGCCAGCAGCTTGAATGCTGAGCGGGGACAAGAGACCCAGTACTTC.

This clone has just one count. This chain connects TRBV19 to TRBJ1-1, with no clear D. Germline CDR1 LNHDA, CDR2 SQIVND (reference sequence). The CDR3 runs to 13 residues. Trimming removed 1 base at V and 5 bases at J, with 8 bases between. DNA of the CDR3: TGTGCCAGTAGTATAGTTGACGGGACTGAAGCTTTCTTT. It translates to CASSIVDGTEAFF.

The CDR3 reads CASSPTITGELGYGYTF. The CDR3 DNA follows: TGTGCCAGCAGCCCGACAATCACAGGGGAACTCGGCTATGGCTACACCTTC. The chain carries TRBV6-4 and TRBJ1-2, with 7 bases lining up with TRBD1. Germline trimming cut 6 bases from V and 4 bases from J; bases unmatched to any gene: 17. This CDR3 comprises 17 residues. The germline gives CDR1 MRHNA, CDR2 SNTAGT.

As for this clone: The junction departs from the called germline gene at one end, perhaps through a read error. The chain uses TRBV7-9 and TRBJ2-7, with TRBD1 as a possible D gene (5 bases). This CDR3 has 13 residues. CDR1 is SEHNR and CDR2 is FQNEAQ in the germline V gene (reference sequence). CDR3 DNA sequence: TGTTCCAGCAGCTTAGAAGGGGCCTACGAGCAGTACTTC. Encoded protein: CSSSLEGAYEQYF.

The chain employs TRBV15 and TRBJ1-1; D uncertain. The CDR3 runs 13 residues. The germline V and J ends were trimmed by 5 bases and 3 bases, with 10 bases remaining between them. CDR1 and CDR2 from the germline V gene are LNHNV and YYDKDF (reference sequence). CDR3 sequence reads: CATSFRGDTEAFF. The CDR3 DNA sequence: TGTGCCACCAGCTTTCGAGGAGACACTGAAGCTTTCTTT.

This clone was found a few times. This rearrangement joins TRBV5-4 to TRBJ2-5; 10 positions agree with TRBD2. The CDR3 has 16 residues. The V gene end was trimmed by 2 bases and the J gene end by 4 bases; junction bases not matched to a gene: 8. Germline assignment: CDR1 SGHNT and CDR2 YYREEE (reference sequence). The chain's CDR3 is CASSLKSGRAGETQYF. The CDR3 bases are TGTGCCAGCAGCTTAAAAAGCGGGAGGGCCGGAGAGACCCAGTACTTC.

This clone was detected a few times. The genes are TRBV6-6 and TRBJ2-7; the D gene is possibly TRBD1 (5 bases). V was shortened by 5 bases and J by 0 bases, with 5 bases between the two germline ends. CDR3 length: 12 residues. Germline V gene lookup returns CDR1 MNHNY and CDR2 SVGAGI (reference sequence). In DNA, the CDR3 is TGTGCCAGCAGTGGGGCCTCCTACGAGCAGTACTTC. This gives the protein CASSGASYEQYF.

V gene TRBV19 combines with J gene TRBJ1-2, with TRBD1 matching 7 bases. Germline V gene lookup returns CDR1 LNHDA and CDR2 SQIVND (reference sequence). The CDR3 spans 13 residues. V shed 8 bases and J 1 base; nucleotides not matched to a gene: 4. The CDR3 here is CASRDSGNYGYTF. CDR3 in DNA: TGTGCCAGTCGGGACAGCGGTAACTATGGCTACACCTTC.

This clone appeared a few times. This rearrangement joins TRBV5-1 to TRBJ2-3; 12 bases match TRBD2. The CDR3 has 18 amino acids. Germline V gene sequence: CDR1 SGHRS, CDR2 YFSETQ. Unmatched junction bases numbered 9, after V lost 4 bases and J lost 0 bases. The CDR3 DNA reads as TGCGCCAGCAGCCTGGCGGGACTAGCGGGCCTAAGCACAGATACGCAGTATTTT. This translates into CASSLAGLAGLSTDTQYF.

The chain carries TRBV21-1 and TRBJ2-1; the table names TRBD2, a call not compared with the DNA. TRBV21-1 is an annotated pseudogene. The CDR3 runs to 17 residues. The CDR3 DNA is TGTGCCAGCAGCAAGGGGGGGTACGGGGAGCCCTACAATGAGCAGTTCTTC. Translating it yields CASSKGGYGEPYNEQFF.

The chain links TRBV6-6 to TRBJ1-5; D not certain. Trimming pared 2 bases from V and 6 bases from J, leaving 11 bases between. The CDR3 is made up of 14 amino acids. From germline, CDR1 is MNHNY and CDR2 SVGAGI (reference sequence). CDR3: CASSYGGVSQPQHF. CDR3 nucleotide sequence: TGTGCCAGCAGTTACGGCGGGGTAAGTCAGCCCCAGCATTTT.

The V and J genes are TRBV5-1 and TRBJ2-7; 9 nucleotides align to TRBD1. The CDR3 contains 14 residues. Trimming at V came to 4 bases and at J to 3 bases, leaving 5 bases not matched to a gene. Germline-derived CDR1 and CDR2 are SGHRS and YFSETQ. CDR3 sequence reads: CASSNRDRVYEQYF. The CDR3 region has the DNA TGCGCCAGCAGCAACCGGGACAGGGTCTACGAGCAGTACTTC.

V gene TRBV11-2 combines with J gene TRBJ2-1; tentative D call: TRBD2 (5 bases). This CDR3 has 13 amino acids. Germline assignment: CDR1 SGHAT and CDR2 FQNNGV. With 1 base removed from V and 8 bases from J, the gap between germline ends came to 9 bases. CDR3 DNA: TGTGCCAGCAGCTTAGGAGGGCGGGATGAGCAGTTCTTC. Protein sequence: CASSLGGRDEQFF.

This sequence joins TRBV11-3 and TRBJ2-1; D is perhaps TRBD2 (7 bases). Germline V lookup: CDR1 SGHNT, CDR2 YENEEA. V was shortened by 5 bases and J by 3 bases, with 17 bases between the two germline ends. This CDR3 has 16 amino acids. This CDR3 is CASSPRGGLSYNEQFF. The CDR3 nucleotides are TGTGCCAGCAGCCCAAGGGGGGGACTGAGCTACAATGAGCAGTTCTTC.

This clone has only a few counts. This chain joins TRBV27 and TRBJ2-2, with TRBD1 matching over 8 bases. Germline V CDR1 and CDR2: MNHEY, SMNVEV (reference sequence). The CDR3 length is 15 residues. Trimming at V came to 3 bases and at J to 7 bases, leaving 7 bases not matched to a gene. This chain's CDR3 is CASSFAGGFGGELFF. Here the CDR3 DNA reads TGTGCCAGCAGTTTCGCAGGGGGCTTCGGCGGGGAGCTGTTTTTT.

As DNA, the CDR3 is TGTGCCAGCAGCCAACACAGGGGGCAAACTGAAGCTTTCTTT. Amino acid sequence: CASSQHRGQTEAFF. The V gene is TRBV14, the J gene TRBJ1-1, with TRBD1 matching 9 bases. J was trimmed by 5 bases and V by 2 bases; bases with no gene match: 3. This CDR3 has 14 residues. Germline V gene lookup returns CDR1 SGHDN and CDR2 FVKESK.

This rearrangement joins TRBV19 to TRBJ2-2, with D perhaps matching TRBD1 (5 bases). CDR3 length: 15 amino acids. Looked up from germline, CDR1 is LNHDA and CDR2 is SQIVND (reference sequence). V dropped 3 bases and J dropped 3 bases, with 11 bases sitting between them. Here the CDR3 DNA reads TGTGCCAGTAGTATTGCGGACACCTACACCGGGGAGCTGTTTTTT. Translated, it gives CASSIADTYTGELFF.

This clone was picked up one time. V gene TRBV2 combines with J gene TRBJ2-7, with D possibly TRBD1 on 5 matching bases. This CDR3 comprises 13 residues. In germline, CDR1 is SNHLY, CDR2 FYNNEI. Trimming left V 3 bases short and J 6 bases short, with 12 bases between. The CDR3, as DNA: TGTGCCAGCAGTGATTGGGGCCTACGCGAGCAGTACTTC. This translates into CASSDWGLREQYF.

The V and J genes are TRBV5-1 and TRBJ1-1; D possibly corresponds to TRBD1 (6 bases). The CDR3 contains 14 residues. The germline gives CDR1 SGHRS, CDR2 YFSETQ. V lost 7 bases and J 4 bases, leaving 17 bases between the germline ends. Here the CDR3 DNA reads TGCGCCAGCTTTGAGGGGGTGGTGGGCACTGAAGCTTTCTTT. Translating gives CASFEGVVGTEAFF.

V gene TRBV5-4 combines with J gene TRBJ2-1; D unresolved. Germline CDR1 SGHNT, CDR2 YYREEE (reference sequence). With 6 bases removed from V and 9 bases from J, the gap between germline ends came to 10 bases. This CDR3 is built from 11 residues. CDR3 DNA sequence: TGTGCCAGCATCTATCGGGTTGAGCAGTTCTTC. Its protein product is CASIYRVEQFF. The full variable domain, with the rest looked up from reference TRBV5-4 and TRBJ2-1, is ETGVTQSPTHLIKTRGQQVTLRCSSQSGHNTVSWYQQALGQGPQFIFQYYREEENGRGNFPPRFSGLQFPNYSSELNVNALELDDSALYLCASIYRVEQFFGPGTRLTVL.